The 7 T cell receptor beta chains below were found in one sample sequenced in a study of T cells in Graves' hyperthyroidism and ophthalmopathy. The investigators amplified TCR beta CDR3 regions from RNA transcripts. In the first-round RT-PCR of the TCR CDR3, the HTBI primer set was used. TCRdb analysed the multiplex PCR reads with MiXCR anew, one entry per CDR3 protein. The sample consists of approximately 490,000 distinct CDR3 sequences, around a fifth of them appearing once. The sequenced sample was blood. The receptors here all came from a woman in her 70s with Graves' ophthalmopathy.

CDR3 amino acids: CAREDTAVLGYTF. In DNA, the CDR3 is TGTGCCAGAGAGGACACGGCAGTACTCGGCTACACCTTC. The chain couples TRBV30 to TRBJ1-2; TRBD1 might be the D (5 bases). Germline assignment: CDR1 GTSNPN and CDR2 SVGIG (reference sequence). The germline V and J ends were trimmed by 8 bases and 8 bases, with 21 bases remaining between them. This CDR3 is 13 amino acids long.

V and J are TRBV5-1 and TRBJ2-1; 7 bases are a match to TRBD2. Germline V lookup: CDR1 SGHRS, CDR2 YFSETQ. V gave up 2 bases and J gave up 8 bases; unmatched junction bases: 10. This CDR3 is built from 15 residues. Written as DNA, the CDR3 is TGCGCCAGCAGCTTCCTAGCGGCTCTAGGGGATGAGCAGTTCTTC. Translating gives CASSFLAALGDEQFF.

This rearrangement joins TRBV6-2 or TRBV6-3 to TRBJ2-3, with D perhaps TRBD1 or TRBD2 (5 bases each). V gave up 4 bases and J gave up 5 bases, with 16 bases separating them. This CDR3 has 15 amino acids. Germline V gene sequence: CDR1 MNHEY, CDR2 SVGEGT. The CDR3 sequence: CASSFRGQPIDTQYF. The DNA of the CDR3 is TGTGCCAGCAGTTTCCGGGGCCAGCCCATAGATACGCAGTATTTT.

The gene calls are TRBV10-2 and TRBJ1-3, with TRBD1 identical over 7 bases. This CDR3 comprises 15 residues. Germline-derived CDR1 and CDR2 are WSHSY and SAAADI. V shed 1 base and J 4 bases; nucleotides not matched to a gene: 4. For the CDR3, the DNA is TGCGCCAGCAGTGAGTTGTCAGGGGGAGGAAACACCATATATTTT. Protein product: CASSELSGGGNTIYF.

In DNA, the CDR3 is TGTGCCAGTAGTATTAGGGGACGGGCGCCTACTAATGAAAAACTGTTTTTT. Amino acid sequence: CASSIRGRAPTNEKLFF. J is TRBJ1-4 and V is TRBV19, with TRBD1 as a possible D gene (5 bases). The CDR3 has 17 residues. CDR1 is LNHDA and CDR2 is SQIVND in the germline V gene (reference sequence). Trimming cost V 3 bases and J 2 bases, with 16 bases left between them.

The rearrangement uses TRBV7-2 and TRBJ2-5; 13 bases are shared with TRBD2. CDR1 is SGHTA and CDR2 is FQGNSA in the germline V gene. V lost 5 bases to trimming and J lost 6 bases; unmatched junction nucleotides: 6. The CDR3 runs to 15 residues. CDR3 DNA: TGTGCCAGCAGCCCGTGGACTAGCGGGAGTCAGACCCAGTACTTC. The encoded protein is CASSPWTSGSQTQYF.

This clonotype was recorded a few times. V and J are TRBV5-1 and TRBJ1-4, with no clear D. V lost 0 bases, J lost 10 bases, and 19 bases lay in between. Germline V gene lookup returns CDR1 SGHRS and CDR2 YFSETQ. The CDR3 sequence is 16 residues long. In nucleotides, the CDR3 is TGCGCCAGCAGCTTGGCCTCAGCATTTACAACCGGAAAACTGTTTTTT. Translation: CASSLASAFTTGKLFF.